This TCR beta chain was recovered during a study of siplizumab effects on memory and regulatory T cells. Study-level points and caveats: Roughly 75-95% of proliferating CD4+ or CD8+ clones lacked an assignable naive or memory phenotype. Contribution to the alloresponse seemed major for naive T cells, which also seemed more diverse than memory cells.

The CDR3 runs to 13 residues. Trimming pared 4 bases from V and 7 bases from J, leaving 13 bases between. From germline, CDR1 is GTSNPN and CDR2 SVGIG (reference sequence). Assays covered roughly 10^5 TCR templates per sample. Data came from immunoSEQ multiplex PCR; TCRdb stores just in-frame clones and leaves some out. The sample lists 50,000 to 70,000 clones, 96% seen once, with roughly 0.1% in the top ten. On this clone: Its antigen is unknown.

The specimen sequenced was naive CD8+ T cells sorted from blood. V usage is TRBV30 and J usage is TRBJ1-4; D not certain. This receptor was obtained from a human donor in good health. The CDR3 region is CAWNLGPGEKLFF. The CDR3 DNA reads as TGTGCCTGGAATTTAGGTCCGGGTGAAAAACTGTTTTTT. Together with reference TRBV30 and TRBJ1-4, the CDR3 gives the full variable domain: SQTIHQWPATLVQPVGSPLSLECTVEGTSNPNLYWYRQAAGRGLQLLFYSVGIGQISSEVPQNLSASRPQDRQFILSSKKLLLSDSGFYLCAWNLGPGEKLFFGSGTQLSVL.